This TCR beta chain originates from a study of cytomegalovirus exposure and HLA in healthy donors. Overall study: In an early release, HLA-typed donors contributed some 80 million unique TCR sequences. General study points: Most TCR beta V segments were productive about 87% or about 30% of the time in an earlier analysis. Immune exposure data for these donors was limited to CMV serostatus.

Trimming at V came to 5 bases and at J to 2 bases, leaving 4 bases not matched to a gene. This CDR3 contains 15 residues. Per germline, CDR1 KGHSH and CDR2 LQKENI. Donors were nominally healthy when sampled, though unrecorded immune exposures were likely. Note on this clone: The antigen remains undetermined.

PCR amplification relied on 60 Vbeta primers (plus 13 Jbeta primers). Using immunoSEQ multiplex PCR, the repertoire was profiled, and TCRdb retains in-frame clones only, with some absent. The sample shows 150,000 to 200,000 clones, more than 65% of them seen only once. Sequenced input: PBMCs. The receptor comes from a female donor in good health and CMV-seronegative. V and J are TRBV18 and TRBJ1-3, with 9 bases matching TRBD1. The CDR3 sequence is CASSTTGGAGNTIYF. CDR3 in DNA: TGTGCCAGCTCAACAACAGGGGGCGCTGGAAACACCATATATTTT.